These 3 T cell receptor beta chains came from one sample sequenced in a study of shared clonotypes between healthy human individuals. TCRdb keeps only in-frame clones here, not all; method: immunoSEQ multiplex PCR. Altogether around 2,000,000 clones are present, about 95% being singletons, with the ten largest covering about 1.1%. CD45RO-negative, CCR7-positively selected cells formed the naive CD8 fraction, excluding terminally differentiated effector memory CD45RA+ cells. Sequenced input: naive CD8+ T cells sorted from blood. These receptors were collected from a man between 18 and 35 years old in good health.

The V gene is TRBV9, the J gene TRBJ2-6; TRBD1 might be the D (6 bases). The germline V gene encodes CDR1 SGDLS and CDR2 YYNGEE. Between the trimmed V and J ends, which lost 0 bases and 1 base, there was a span of 11 bases. The CDR3 covers 17 residues. The CDR3 DNA follows: TGTGCCAGCAGCGTAGCAGGGGCTTTGTCTGGGGCCAACGTCCTGACTTTC. The encoded protein is CASSVAGALSGANVLTF.

This chain links TRBV9 with TRBJ1-1, with 8 bases identical to TRBD1. V lost 4 bases and J lost 4; bases outside the gene matches: 6. The CDR3 loop spans 14 amino acids. Germline lookup yields CDR1 SGDLS and CDR2 YYNGEE. The CDR3 here is CASSPHRGGTEAFF. Written as DNA, the CDR3 is TGTGCCAGCAGCCCCCACAGGGGGGGCACTGAAGCTTTCTTT.

The chain carries TRBV6-1 and TRBJ2-7, with 8 bases matching TRBD2. Losses at the gene ends were 4 bases for V and 5 bases for J; bases not matched to a gene: 10. CDR3 size: 15 residues. CDR1 and CDR2 (germline): MNHNS, SASEGT. The CDR3 loop is CASSASAGVAHEQYF. The DNA for the CDR3 is TGTGCCAGCAGTGCCTCAGCGGGAGTGGCCCACGAGCAGTACTTC.